Listed here are 10 T cell receptor beta chains from one sample, sequenced in a study of blood T cell repertoires in COVID-19. Sequencing used immunoSEQ multiplex PCR; TCRdb keeps in-frame clones, though not all of them. The sample holds 200,000 to 250,000 clones, approximately 90% seen once. Sequenced: peripheral blood. The receptor set was obtained from a woman in her 40s who had recovered from COVID-19.

The genes are TRBV6-5 and TRBJ2-7; D remains unclear. The V gene's germline CDR1 is MNHEY and CDR2 SVGAGI. This CDR3 region has 11 residues. V was trimmed by 4 bases and J by 12 bases, leaving 13 bases between them. CDR3 DNA: TGTGCCAGCAGTTCTGGCCGTGGCTGGTACTTC. The encoded protein is CASSSGRGWYF.

This rearrangement joins TRBV19 to TRBJ1-2, with 8 nucleotides matching TRBD1. Germline CDR1 reads LNHDA; CDR2 reads SQIVND (reference sequence). The CDR3 loop spans 16 amino acids. V lost 5 bases, J lost 6 bases, and 14 bases stayed unmatched. For the CDR3, the DNA is TGTGCCAGTAGTCCCCAATCCGGGACAGGCCTGCATGGCTACACCTTC. This translates into CASSPQSGTGLHGYTF.

The chain joins TRBV5-5 to TRBJ1-4; no definite D call. This CDR3 spans 15 amino acids. V gave up 0 bases and J gave up 4 bases, with 10 bases separating them. In germline, CDR1 is SGHKS, CDR2 YYEKEE (reference sequence). The DNA for the CDR3 is TGTGCCAGCAGCTTGGCCACCAGGTATAATGAAAAACTGTTTTTT. It is translated as CASSLATRYNEKLFF.

The chain links TRBV11-3 to TRBJ2-7; D call uncertain. The germline V gene has CDR1 SGHNT and CDR2 YENEEA. With 5 bases removed from V and 3 bases from J, the gap between germline ends came to 8 bases. This CDR3 has 12 amino acids. CDR3 amino acids: CASSRASYEQYF. CDR3 sequence (DNA): TGTGCCAGCAGCCGAGCTAGCTACGAGCAGTACTTC.

The V call is TRBV29-1, the J call TRBJ2-7, with 7 bases lining up with TRBD1. The CDR3 extends over 11 amino acids. Germline CDR1 is SQVTM and CDR2 is ANQGSEA. Trimming took 7 bases from V and 10 from J; bases not matched to a gene: 10. CDR3 nucleotides: TGCAGCGCCGCAGGGGGTGGGGAACAGTACTTC. Encoded protein: CSAAGGGEQYF.

This clone was counted only a few times. This chain uses TRBV7-2 with TRBJ2-5; 10 nucleotides match TRBD1. This CDR3 has 14 residues. The J segment lost 5 bases and the V segment lost 5 bases, leaving 5 bases of the junction unmatched. From germline, CDR1 is SGHTA and CDR2 FQGNSA. In nucleotides, the CDR3 is TGTGCCAGCAGCCGGGACAGGGGTCCGGAGACCCAGTACTTC. Translated: CASSRDRGPETQYF.

The count of this clone is one. J is TRBJ2-7 and V is TRBV19; D might be TRBD1 (5 bases). The CDR3 loop spans 11 amino acids. Trimming took 5 bases from V and 7 from J, leaving 9 bases between them. Germline CDR1 LNHDA, CDR2 SQIVND (reference sequence). The CDR3 loop is CASSSGIEQYF. CDR3 nucleotides: TGTGCCAGTAGTTCAGGGATTGAGCAGTACTTC.

CDR3 in amino acids: CASSSDRSPLYGYTF. The CDR3 DNA is TGTGCCAGCAGCTCGGACAGGTCCCCCCTCTATGGCTACACCTTC. The chain joins TRBV11-2 to TRBJ1-2, with 7 bases aligning to TRBD1. V was clipped by 4 bases and J by 4 bases; unmatched bases: 9. The CDR3 contains 15 residues. The germline V gene has CDR1 SGHAT and CDR2 FQNNGV.

The rearrangement joins TRBV5-1 to TRBJ2-7, with TRBD2 matching 9 bases. CDR3 length: 14 amino acids. Germline lookup yields CDR1 SGHRS and CDR2 YFSETQ. V trimming: 2 bases; J trimming: 3 bases; junction bases outside the gene matches: 3. The CDR3 region is CASSLAGGGYEQYF. The DNA for the CDR3 is TGCGCCAGCAGCTTAGCGGGAGGAGGCTACGAGCAGTACTTC.

The sample holds one count of this clone. This rearrangement joins TRBV5-4 to TRBJ2-7; 7 bases match TRBD2. The CDR3 consists of 15 residues. V was clipped by 2 bases and J by 1 base; unmatched bases: 6. CDR1 is SGHNT, CDR2 YYREEE, per germline (reference sequence). CDR3 coding DNA: TGTGCCAGCAGCTTAGTCTCTAGCGGATCCTACGAGCAGTACTTC. Residues: CASSLVSSGSYEQYF.